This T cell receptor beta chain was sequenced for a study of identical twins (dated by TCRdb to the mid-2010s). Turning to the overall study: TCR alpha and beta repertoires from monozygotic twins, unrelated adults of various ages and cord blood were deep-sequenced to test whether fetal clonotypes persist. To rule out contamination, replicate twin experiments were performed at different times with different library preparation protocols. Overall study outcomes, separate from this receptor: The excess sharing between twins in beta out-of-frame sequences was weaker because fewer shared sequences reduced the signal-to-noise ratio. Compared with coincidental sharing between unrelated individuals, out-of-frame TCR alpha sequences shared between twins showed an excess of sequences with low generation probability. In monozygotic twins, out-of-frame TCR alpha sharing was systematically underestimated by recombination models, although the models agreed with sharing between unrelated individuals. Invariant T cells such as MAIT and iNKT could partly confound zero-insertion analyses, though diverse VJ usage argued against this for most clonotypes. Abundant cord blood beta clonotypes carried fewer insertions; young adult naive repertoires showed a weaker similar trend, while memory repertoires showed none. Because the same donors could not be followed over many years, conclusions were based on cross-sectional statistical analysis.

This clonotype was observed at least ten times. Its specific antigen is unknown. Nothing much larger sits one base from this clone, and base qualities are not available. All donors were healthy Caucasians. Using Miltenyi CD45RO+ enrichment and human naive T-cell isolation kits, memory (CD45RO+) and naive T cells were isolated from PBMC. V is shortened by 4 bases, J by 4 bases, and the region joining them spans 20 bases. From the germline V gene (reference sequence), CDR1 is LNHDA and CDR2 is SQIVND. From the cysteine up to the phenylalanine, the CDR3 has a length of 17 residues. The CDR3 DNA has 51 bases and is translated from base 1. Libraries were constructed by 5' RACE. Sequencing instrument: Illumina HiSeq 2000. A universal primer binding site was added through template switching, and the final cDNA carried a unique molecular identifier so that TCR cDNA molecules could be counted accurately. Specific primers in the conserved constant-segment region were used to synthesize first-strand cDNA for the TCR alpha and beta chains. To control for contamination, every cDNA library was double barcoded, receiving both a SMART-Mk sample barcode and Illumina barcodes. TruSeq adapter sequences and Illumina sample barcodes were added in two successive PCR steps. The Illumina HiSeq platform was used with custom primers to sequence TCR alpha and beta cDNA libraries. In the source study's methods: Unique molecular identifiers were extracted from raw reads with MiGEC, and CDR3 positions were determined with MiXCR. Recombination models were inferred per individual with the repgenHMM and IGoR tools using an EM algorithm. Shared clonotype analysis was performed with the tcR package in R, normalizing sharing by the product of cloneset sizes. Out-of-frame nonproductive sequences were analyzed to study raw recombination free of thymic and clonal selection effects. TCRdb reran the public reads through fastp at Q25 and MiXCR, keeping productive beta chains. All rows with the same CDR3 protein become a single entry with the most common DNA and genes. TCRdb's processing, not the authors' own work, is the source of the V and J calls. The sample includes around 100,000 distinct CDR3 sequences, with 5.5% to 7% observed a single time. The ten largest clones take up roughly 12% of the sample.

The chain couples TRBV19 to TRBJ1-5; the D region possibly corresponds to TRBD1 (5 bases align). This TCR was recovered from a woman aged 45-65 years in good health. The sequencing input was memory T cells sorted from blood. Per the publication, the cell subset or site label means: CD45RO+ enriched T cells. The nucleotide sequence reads TGTGCCAGTAGTAGCCCCCTGGGGCGGGCGGCTAATCAGCCCCAGCATTTT. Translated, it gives CASSSPLGRAANQPQHF.